Sequencing of this T cell receptor (beta chain) was carried out in a study of blood T cell repertoires in COVID-19. In the authors' methods: Estimates of nucleated cell counts were drawn from the amplification of reference gene primers. Data came from immunoSEQ multiplex PCR; TCRdb stores just in-frame clones and leaves some out. That table gives V, J and clone size, and the DNA gave D and trimming. The profile shows 90,000 to 100,000 clones, 65% to 85% of them singletons. The germline V and J ends were trimmed by 0 bases and 7 bases, with 22 bases remaining between them. From germline, CDR1 is MGHRA and CDR2 YSYEKL. The CDR3 totals 19 residues.

This receptor was taken from a man in his 70s with active or convalescent COVID-19. The chain carries TRBV4-1 and TRBJ1-6; D call uncertain. Sequencing used peripheral blood. For the CDR3, the DNA is TGCGCCAGCAGCCAAGAGCGGCGAAGTAACTCACCCATAAATTCACCCCTCCACTTT. Its protein product is CASSQERRSNSPINSPLHF.